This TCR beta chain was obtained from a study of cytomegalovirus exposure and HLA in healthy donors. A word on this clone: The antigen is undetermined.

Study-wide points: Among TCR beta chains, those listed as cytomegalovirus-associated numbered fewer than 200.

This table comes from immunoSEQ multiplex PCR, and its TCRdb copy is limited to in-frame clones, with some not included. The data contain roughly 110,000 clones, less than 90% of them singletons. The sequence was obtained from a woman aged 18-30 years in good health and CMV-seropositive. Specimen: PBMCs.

CDR3 DNA: TGTGCCAGCAGTTTATCAGGGGGTTACGAGCAGTACTTC. Protein: CASSLSGGYEQYF. This chain joins TRBV28 and TRBJ2-7, with TRBD1 matching over 7 bases. Germline V gene lookup returns CDR1 MDHEN and CDR2 SYDVKM. The CDR3 consists of 13 residues. The junction had 1 base not matched to a gene; V was cut back by 1 base and J by 4 bases.